This TCR beta chain comes out of a study of T cell responses to AZD1222 COVID-19 vaccine. General study points: Close to half of spike-specific TCRs reportedly recognize unmutated variant regions. Recipients of AZD1222 seropositive at baseline numbered only five or six.

CDR3 length: 16 amino acids. V was pared by 3 bases and J by 4 bases, with 18 bases between. Germline CDR1 and CDR2: KGHSH and LQKENI. Profiling relied on immunoSEQ multiplex PCR, and the TCRdb table lists in-frame clones only, not all of them. This sample yields about 180,000 clones, of which over 80% are seen a single time; more than 3.5% belongs to the top ten. With respect to this clone: The antigen is not known.

The sample here was peripheral blood, taken 28 days after the second dose of the MenACWY control vaccine. The sequence derives from an adult who received the MenACWY meningococcal vaccine as a control. The chain is built from TRBV18 and TRBJ1-1; D gene unclear. For the CDR3, the DNA is TGTGCCAGCTCACCGTCCAGCCCGGACTTTGGCACTGAAGCTTTCTTT. It specifies CASSPSSPDFGTEAFF.